These T cell receptor beta chains were read from a single sample in a study of read filtering for tumor transcriptome and immune sequencing. TCRdb re-analysed the reads in MiXCR, keeping a single row per CDR3 protein. The sample lists about 86,000 distinct CDR3 sequences, approximately 13% occurring once. The specimen was a population of CD138-negative cells sorted from bone marrow. These receptors came from a donor aged 40 or over with multiple myeloma. CDR3s include the opening cysteine and the closing phenylalanine or tryptophan. The D gene is left open where the match is weak. Clone size is not always given. Where it is, it says once, few, many or a class for expanded clones.

DNA | CDR3 | D | size | J | V
TGTGCCACCAGCAGAGGGGGAGCAGGGGAAGTCGAGACCCAGTACTTC | CATSRGGAGEVETQYF | - | many | TRBJ2-5 | TRBV15
TGCGCCAGCAGCAGAACCGGGACTAGCCCCTACAGTGAGCAGTTCTTC | CASSRTGTSPYSEQFF | TRBD2 | many | TRBJ2-1 | TRBV5-1
TGTGCCAGCAGCTTAGGGGCCCGAGGGCAATTCTTC | CASSLGARGQFF | - | many | TRBJ2-1 | TRBV11-3
TGTGCCAGCAGCTTTAGTCTGATGACGAACACCGGGGAGCTGTTTTTT | CASSFSLMTNTGELFF | - | many | TRBJ2-2 | TRBV7-9
TGTGCCAGCAGCTTGGGTGGCGGGGTCTACAATGAGCAGTTCTTC | CASSLGGGVYNEQFF | - | many | TRBJ2-1 | TRBV7-2
TGTGCTAGTGGCAGGGCCCACGAGCAGTACTTC | CASGRAHEQYF | - | many | TRBJ2-7 | TRBV12-5
TGTGCCAGCAGTGAAGGGTCCCGGGAAGAGTACTTC | CASSEGSREEYF | - | many | TRBJ2-7 | TRBV6-1
TGTGCCAGCAGCCAAGATCCCTCTCTTCGCGAGCAGTACTTC | CASSQDPSLREQYF | - | - | TRBJ2-7 | TRBV3-1
TGCAGTGTTGGGCTTAGCGGGAGAACCTATGAGCAGTTCTTC | CSVGLSGRTYEQFF | TRBD2 | - | TRBJ2-1 | TRBV29-1
TGCAGTGCTAGTAGTCTAGCGGATGACACAGATACGCAGTATTTT | CSASSLADDTDTQYF | TRBD2 | many | TRBJ2-3 | TRBV20-1
TGCGCCAGCAGCTGGGGAGCAGCCCTCTACGAGCAGTACTTC | CASSWGAALYEQYF | - | - | TRBJ2-7 | TRBV5-1
TGTGCCAGCAGTGCTGACATGAACACTGAAGCTTTCTTT | CASSADMNTEAFF | - | many | TRBJ1-1 | TRBV2
TGTGCCAGTAGCCTAGCGGGAATAAAGAATGAGCAGTTCTTC | CASSLAGIKNEQFF | TRBD2 | - | TRBJ2-1 | TRBV19
TGCGCCAGCAGTGAACAGGGCCTCACAGATACGCAGTATTTT | CASSEQGLTDTQYF | - | many | TRBJ2-3 | TRBV10-1
TGCGCCAGCAGCCTGGGGGTGGTTAACACCTACGAGCAGTACTTC | CASSLGVVNTYEQYF | - | many | TRBJ2-7 | TRBV5-1
TGTGCCAGCAAGACTTCCGGGACGGTCTACAATGAGCAGTTCTTC | CASKTSGTVYNEQFF | - | many | TRBJ2-1 | TRBV28
TGTGCCAGCAGTCGACAGGGAGCAGAGACCCAGTACTTC | CASSRQGAETQYF | TRBD1 | - | TRBJ2-5 | TRBV12-3/TRBV12-4
TGTGCCAGCCGTCGATCGAGGGCCGGGGCCAACGTCCTGACTTTC | CASRRSRAGANVLTF | - | many | TRBJ2-6 | TRBV27
TGTGCCAGCTCATCTCAGGGGAATCAGCCCCAGCATTTT | CASSSQGNQPQHF | - | few | TRBJ1-5 | TRBV18
TGTGCCAGCAGTTTAAATTTCGGGGGGGTGTTAGGGAACACTGAAGCTTTCTTT | CASSLNFGGVLGNTEAFF | - | many | TRBJ1-1 | TRBV12-3/TRBV12-4
TGCAGCGTTGGGACAGGTAGCTCTGGGGCCAACGTCCTGACTTTC | CSVGTGSSGANVLTF | TRBD1 | many | TRBJ2-6 | TRBV29-1
TGTGCCTGGAGTCCAAGGGACAGGGGAGGGGACACCGGGGAGCTGTTTTTT | CAWSPRDRGGDTGELFF | TRBD1 | many | TRBJ2-2 | TRBV30
TGTGCCAGCAGCTCTAGCTTACGGATAACTAATGAAAAACTGTTTTTT | CASSSSLRITNEKLFF | - | many | TRBJ1-4 | TRBV11-2
TGTGCCAGCATCCCGTGGCAAGCAGGGGGAGGCACTGAAGCTTTCTTT | CASIPWQAGGGTEAFF | TRBD1 | many | TRBJ1-1 | TRBV2
TGTGCCAGCAGAATCGGACAGGGAGCAGCTTTCTTT | CASRIGQGAAFF | TRBD1 | many | TRBJ1-1 | TRBV28
TGTGCCAGCAGCTTAAACGAAGCGGGAGGGCCGGGACGGACCGGGGAGCTGTTTTTT | CASSLNEAGGPGRTGELFF | TRBD2 | many | TRBJ2-2 | TRBV7-8
TGTGCCAGCAGCTTGCGGGGGGCAGGCTATGGCTACACCTTC | CASSLRGAGYGYTF | - | - | TRBJ1-2 | TRBV5-4
TGTGCCAGCAGCCCTTATGGGGGACAACCCAAGAGCTCCTACAATGAGCAGTTCTTC | CASSPYGGQPKSSYNEQFF | - | many | TRBJ2-1 | TRBV7-9
TGCGCCAGCAGCTTGGTCCCGACAGGGGGGATCCCACAGCCCCAGCATTTT | CASSLVPTGGIPQPQHF | TRBD1 | many | TRBJ1-5 | TRBV5-1
TGCGCCAGCAGCATGACTAGCGGGCAAGGCAATGAGCAGTTCTTC | CASSMTSGQGNEQFF | TRBD2 | - | TRBJ2-1 | TRBV5-4
TGTGCCAGCAGGGGACTAGCGGGAGTGAACACCGGGGAGCTGTTTTTT | CASRGLAGVNTGELFF | TRBD2 | many | TRBJ2-2 | TRBV6-6
TGTGCCAGCAAATACAGGGTCGGGGAGCTGTTTTTT | CASKYRVGELFF | - | many | TRBJ2-2 | TRBV5-6
TGCAGCGTTAGCGGACAGGACTACAATGAGCAGTTCTTC | CSVSGQDYNEQFF | TRBD1 | many | TRBJ2-1 | TRBV29-1
TGTGCCAGCAGCACCATCCCCACAGGACACCATGAGCAGTTCTTC | CASSTIPTGHHEQFF | - | few | TRBJ2-1 | TRBV4-2
TGTGCCAGCAGTGAATTCGGGGCTAGCGGGAGCTACGAGCAGTACTTC | CASSEFGASGSYEQYF | TRBD2 | many | TRBJ2-7 | TRBV25-1